A selection of T cell receptor beta chains follows, all from one sample in a study of metastatic and nonmetastatic thyroid tumors. TCRdb used MiXCR to call clones anew from the PCR reads. The data hold 20,000 to 25,000 clones, with 20% to 25% observed a single time. The sequencing input was adjacent normal tissue. The receptor set was obtained from a female donor with papillary thyroid cancer or a benign thyroid nodule (not recorded which). Some clones in this sample may be carry-over from other donors' samples. CDR3s include the opening cysteine and the closing phenylalanine or tryptophan. A D gene is named only where the DNA matches it firmly. The size of a clone is reported for some rows only, either as once, few or many, or as a class for expanded clones.

>TRBD1|TRBJ1-1|TRBV3-1|many
TGTGCCAGCAGCCAAGGACAGGGGTACACTGAAGCTTTCTTT
CASSQGQGYTEAFF
>NA|TRBJ1-1|TRBV14|many
TGTGCCAGCAGCCAGAGGCCGCGGAACACTGAAGCTTTCTTT
CASSQRPRNTEAFF
>NA|TRBJ2-3|TRBV9|once
NA
CASRVAVGSDTQYF
>NA|TRBJ2-5|TRBV5-6|few
TGTGCCAGCAGCTTGGTTTCGTCGAGCCCCCTCCAAGAGACCCAGTACTTC
CASSLVSSSPLQETQYF
>TRBD1|TRBJ2-5|TRBV20-1|many
TGCAGTGCTAGACGGACAGGGGACCGGGAGACCCAGTACTTC
CSARRTGDRETQYF
>NA|TRBJ2-7|TRBV5-4|NA
TGTGCCAGCAGCTTGGCTAGTCAGGGGCCCTGCTATGGGCTACACTCCTACGAGCAGTACTTC
CASSLASQGPCYGLHSYEQYF
>TRBD2|TRBJ2-1|TRBV29-1|NA
TGCAGCGTTGATGCCGGGACTAGCGGGAGTCGGGCGTGGAATGTGCAGTTCTTC
CSVDAGTSGSRAWNVQFF
>NA|TRBJ2-1|TRBV20-1|NA
TGCAGTGCTAGGAGCCTCTCGGTAGGGCACTACAATGAGCAGTTCTTC
CSARSLSVGHYNEQFF
>NA|TRBJ2-5|TRBV7-2|NA
TGTGCCAGCAGCCCACTCGGACACGGCCAAGAGACCAAGTACTTC
CASSPLGHGQETKYF
>NA|TRBJ2-5|TRBV2|many
TGTGCCAGCAGTGAAAGGTCGCTAGCTGGGAAGACCCAGTACTTC
CASSERSLAGKTQYF
>TRBD1|TRBJ2-4|TRBV2|many
TGTGCCAGCAGTGAAGCGGGACAGAACTACATTCAGTACTTC
CASSEAGQNYIQYF
>NA|TRBJ1-6|TRBV6-1|medium-sized
TGTGCCAGCAGTGAACAGGGTTTGGTCCACTTT
CASSEQGLVHF
>NA|TRBJ1-2|TRBV19|medium-sized
TGTGCCAGTACGCCCGGTTATGGCTACACCTTC
CASTPGYGYTF
>TRBD1|TRBJ1-1|TRBV15|many
TGTGCCACCAGCAGAGGCAGGGGGCTTGGGAACACTGAAGCTTTCTTT
CATSRGRGLGNTEAFF
>NA|TRBJ2-5|TRBV20-1|NA
TGCAGTTCCCGCGGAGTAGAGACCCAGTACTTC
CSSRGVETQYF
>NA|TRBJ2-7|TRBV27|few
TGTGCCAGCAGTTTATTCGGGGGAGAGCAATACTTC
CASSLFGGEQYF
>TRBD1|TRBJ1-4|TRBV2|many
TGTGCCAGCAGGGACTCGACAGGGACAAAACTGTTTTTT
CASRDSTGTKLFF
>NA|TRBJ2-5|TRBV6-1|NA
TGTGCCAGCAAGATAGGCATTCAAGAGACCCAGTACTTC
CASKIGIQETQYF
>TRBD1|TRBJ2-7|TRBV18|NA
TGTGCCAGCTCACGAGGACAGGGGGGCGAGCAGTACTTC
CASSRGQGGEQYF
>NA|TRBJ2-1|TRBV12-3/TRBV12-4|NA
TGTGCCAGCAGTCCCAGTGGGCCCCTCTCCTACAATGAGCAGTTCTTC
CASSPSGPLSYNEQFF
>TRBD2|TRBJ2-2|TRBV12-3/TRBV12-4|few
TGTGCCAGCAGTCGCACCTGCACTAGCGGGAGTAGGAACGGTGAGCTGTTTTTT
CASSRTCTSGSRNGELFF
>TRBD1|TRBJ1-2|TRBV10-3|many
TGTGCCATCTTCGCCGGGACAGGGGGCGCCGAACGGGACGGCTACACCTTC
CAIFAGTGGAERDGYTF
>NA|TRBJ2-3|TRBV7-3|many
TGTGCCAGCAGCTCTGGGGCAGATACGCAGTATTTT
CASSSGADTQYF
>NA|TRBJ2-1|TRBV11-3|many
TGTGCCAGCAGCTTAGTCCGGGAGCAGTTCTTC
CASSLVREQFF
>TRBD2|TRBJ2-3|TRBV20-1|few
TGCAGTGCTAGAGATGATTCTAGCGGAGAGGGAGATACGCAGTATTTT
CSARDDSSGEGDTQYF
>NA|TRBJ1-1|TRBV3-1|NA
TGTGCCAGCAGCCCCCTCGACAGACACACTGAAGCTTTCTTT
CASSPLDRHTEAFF
>NA|TRBJ2-5|TRBV7-8|many
TGTGCCAGCAGCTCCCCCTGGGGGGGCGGTGAGACCCAGTACTTC
CASSSPWGGGETQYF
>NA|TRBJ2-4|TRBV28|NA
TGTGCCAGCAGTTTAACCGCCTCAGGGGGGGCAGCCAAAAACATTCAGTACTTC
CASSLTASGGAAKNIQYF
>NA|TRBJ2-7|TRBV11-2|NA
TGTGCCAGCAGCCCCCCGGGCTACGAGCAGTACTTC
CASSPPGYEQYF